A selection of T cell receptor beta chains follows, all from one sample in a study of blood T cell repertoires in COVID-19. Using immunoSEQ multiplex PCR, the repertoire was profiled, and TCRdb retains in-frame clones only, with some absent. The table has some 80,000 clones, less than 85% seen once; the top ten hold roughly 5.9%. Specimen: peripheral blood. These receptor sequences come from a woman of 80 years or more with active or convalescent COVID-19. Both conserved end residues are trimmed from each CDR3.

CDR3 protein: ASSLGDRVREQY
V gene: TRBV18
J gene: TRBJ2-7

CDR3 protein: ATKDRRGIEGDGYT
V gene: TRBV27
J gene: TRBJ1-2

CDR3 protein: ASSTGTGGHQPQH
V gene: TRBV28
J gene: TRBJ1-5

CDR3 protein: ASSLEPAGWEQY
V gene: TRBV11-2
J gene: TRBJ2-7

CDR3 protein: ASSSVAGRYNEQF
V gene: TRBV11-3
J gene: TRBJ2-1

CDR3 protein: ASNLVWASGSLYQETQY
V gene: TRBV10-2
J gene: TRBJ2-5

CDR3 protein: ASSISGWYGYT
V gene: TRBV19
J gene: TRBJ1-2

CDR3 protein: ASSLGGQGAFGTDTQY
V gene: TRBV7-9
J gene: TRBJ2-3

CDR3 protein: ASPKGFSGNTIY
V gene: TRBV3-1/TRBV3-2
J gene: TRBJ1-3

CDR3 protein: ASSRDFYNEQF
V gene: TRBV5-6
J gene: TRBJ2-1

CDR3 protein: ASSSGRRETADTQY
V gene: TRBV11-3
J gene: TRBJ2-3

CDR3 protein: ASSYSITSGTTEQF
V gene: TRBV6-2/TRBV6-3
J gene: TRBJ2-1

CDR3 protein: ASIDRGWAEAF
V gene: TRBV6-6
J gene: TRBJ1-1

CDR3 protein: ASSQDRARAGDLGLAGVGETQY
V gene: TRBV3-1/TRBV3-2
J gene: TRBJ2-5

CDR3 protein: ASSLYRGSDGYT
V gene: TRBV28
J gene: TRBJ1-2

CDR3 protein: ASSPGTGTYYEQY
V gene: TRBV19
J gene: TRBJ2-7

CDR3 protein: ASSPRTGAYNEQF
V gene: TRBV9
J gene: TRBJ2-1

CDR3 protein: ASSRVGLAGVIEQY
V gene: TRBV13
J gene: TRBJ2-7

CDR3 protein: ASSLTGTSSETQY
V gene: TRBV7-2
J gene: TRBJ2-5

CDR3 protein: ASSLVGQDYGYT
V gene: TRBV5-6
J gene: TRBJ1-2

CDR3 protein: ASSLTVTGELF
V gene: TRBV11-2
J gene: TRBJ2-2

CDR3 protein: ASSQSRSGGNQPQH
V gene: TRBV16
J gene: TRBJ1-5

CDR3 protein: ASGLGRGGERETQY
V gene: TRBV12-5
J gene: TRBJ2-5

CDR3 protein: ASSPGTGRNEQF
V gene: TRBV18
J gene: TRBJ2-1

CDR3 protein: ASSSISGDTQY
V gene: TRBV6-5
J gene: TRBJ2-3

CDR3 protein: ASSVDRNTEAF
V gene: TRBV6-5
J gene: TRBJ1-1

CDR3 protein: ASSHRDRVSNQPQH
V gene: TRBV2
J gene: TRBJ1-5

CDR3 protein: SASRRTAHTGELF
V gene: TRBV20-1
J gene: TRBJ2-2

CDR3 protein: ASSPTGKYEQY
V gene: TRBV18
J gene: TRBJ2-7